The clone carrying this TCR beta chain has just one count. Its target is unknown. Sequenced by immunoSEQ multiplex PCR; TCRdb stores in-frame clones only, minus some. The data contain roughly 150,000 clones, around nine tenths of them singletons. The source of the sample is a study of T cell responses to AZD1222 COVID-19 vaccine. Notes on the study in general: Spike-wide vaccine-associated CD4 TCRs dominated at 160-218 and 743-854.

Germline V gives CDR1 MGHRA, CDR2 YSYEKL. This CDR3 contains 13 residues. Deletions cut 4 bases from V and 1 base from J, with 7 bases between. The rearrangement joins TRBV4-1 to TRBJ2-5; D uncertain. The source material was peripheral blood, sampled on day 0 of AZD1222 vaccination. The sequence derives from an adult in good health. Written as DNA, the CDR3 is TGCGCCAGCAGCCCTCGGTCCCAAGAGACCCAGTACTTC. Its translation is CASSPRSQETQYF.